This TCR beta chain was obtained from a study of tumor-infiltrating lymphocytes in localized non-small cell lung cancer. Notes on the study in general: Not all patients were TCR sequenced, owing to tissue quantity.

Germline values: CDR1 SGHVS, CDR2 FQNEAQ. The CDR3 has 16 residues. V lost 2 bases and J lost 6; bases outside the gene matches: 8. Generated by immunoSEQ multiplex PCR, the TCRdb table keeps only in-frame clones and is missing some. The sample lists around 10,000 clones; about 62% were seen once. Notes on this clone: The antigen is not known.

Sequencing input: uninvolved lung tissue not adjacent to the tumor. The chain joins TRBV7-8 to TRBJ2-2; 8 positions match TRBD2. The clonotype comes from a human donor with non-small cell lung cancer. DNA of the CDR3: TGTGCCAGCAGCTTATTGGCGGGGGGCTCTTCCGGGGAGCTGTTTTTT. Its protein is CASSLLAGGSSGELFF.